Shown below are 17 T cell receptor beta chains from a single sample sequenced in a study of blood T cell repertoires in COVID-19. Clones were sequenced by immunoSEQ multiplex PCR, and TCRdb holds only the in-frame ones, with some missing. The sample holds 150,000 to 200,000 clones, 70% to 90% seen once. The sequencing input was peripheral blood. These receptors were collected from a man aged 18-30 years with acute or convalescent COVID-19.

This rearrangement joins TRBV7-9 to TRBJ2-5, with 12 nucleotides matching TRBD1. The CDR3 has 15 amino acids. The V and J ends lost 5 bases and 2 bases, in that order; junction bases with no gene match: 3. Germline assignment: CDR1 SEHNR and CDR2 FQNEAQ (reference sequence). CDR3 protein: CASSKGQGAQETQYF. The CDR3 DNA sequence: TGTGCCAGCAGCAAGGGACAGGGGGCTCAAGAGACCCAGTACTTC.

V and J are TRBV6-5 and TRBJ2-7; possible D gene TRBD2, 5 bases. The CDR3 extends over 13 amino acids. Trimming took 2 bases from V and 6 from J, leaving 11 bases between them. Germline V gene data show CDR1 as MNHEY and CDR2 as SVGAGI. CDR3: CASSYRGSPEQYV. In DNA form, the CDR3 reads TGTGCCAGCAGTTACCGGGGTAGTCCCGAGCAGTACGTC.

Only one count was recorded for this clone. The V call is TRBV19, the J call TRBJ1-1; 7 nucleotides agree with TRBD1. The V gene's germline CDR1 is LNHDA and CDR2 SQIVND (reference sequence). V was pared by 5 bases and J by 0 bases, with 9 bases of the junction left unmatched. This CDR3 contains 16 residues. CDR3 in amino acids: CASSPWTGNMNTEAFF. The CDR3 DNA is TGTGCCAGTAGTCCTTGGACAGGTAACATGAACACTGAAGCTTTCTTT.

This sequence joins TRBV28 and TRBJ2-3, with a possible D match to TRBD2 (5 bases). V lost 10 bases, J lost 2 bases, and 13 bases lay in between. CDR3 length: 13 amino acids. The germline gives CDR1 MDHEN, CDR2 SYDVKM. Written as DNA, the CDR3 is TGTGCCATCGGGAAAGTCAACACAGATACGCAGTATTTT. It translates to CAIGKVNTDTQYF.

The chain carries TRBV18 and TRBJ2-2, with 7 bases lining up with TRBD1. The CDR3 has 15 amino acids. V dropped 5 bases and J dropped 5; count of bases not matched to a gene: 8. In germline, CDR1 is KGHSH, CDR2 LQKENI. In nucleotides, the CDR3 is TGTGCCAGCTCATTTAGGGACAGCGGAACCGGGGAGCTGTTTTTT. Translated: CASSFRDSGTGELFF.

The rearrangement joins TRBV19 to TRBJ1-5, with 8 bases identical to TRBD1. CDR1 is LNHDA and CDR2 is SQIVND in the germline V gene (reference sequence). The junction had 2 bases not matched to a gene; V was cut back by 4 bases and J by 3 bases. The CDR3 has 14 residues. The CDR3 DNA reads as TGTGCCAGTAGTACACAGGGGGTCAATCAGCCCCAGCATTTT. Protein sequence: CASSTQGVNQPQHF.

The V and J genes are TRBV3-1 (or the pseudogene TRBV3-2) and TRBJ2-1; TRBD2 aligns across 12 bases. With 4 bases clipped from V and 7 bases from J, the junction kept 5 bases outside the gene matches. This CDR3 has 15 residues. From germline, CDR1 is LGHDT and CDR2 YNNKEL (reference sequence). The CDR3 nucleotides read TGTGCCAGCAGCCTTACTAGCGGGGGGTTAAATGAGCAGTTCTTC. It specifies CASSLTSGGLNEQFF.

This clone was recorded once. The chain couples TRBV6-5 to TRBJ2-2; 7 bases match TRBD1. Looked up from germline, CDR1 is MNHEY and CDR2 is SVGAGI. Germline trimming cut 4 bases from V and 1 base from J; bases unmatched to any gene: 0. This CDR3 contains 14 residues. The CDR3 DNA sequence: TGTGCCAGCAGTTGGACAGGGAACACCGGGGAGCTGTTTTTT. It encodes CASSWTGNTGELFF.

The rearrangement joins TRBV7-8 to TRBJ2-7, with a tentative D call TRBD1 (5 bases). The CDR3 consists of 14 residues. The V end lost 1 base, the J end lost 6 bases, and 13 bases lay between the germline ends. The V gene's germline CDR1 is SGHVS and CDR2 FQNEAQ. The CDR3: CASSLEENRGEQYV. DNA of the CDR3: TGTGCCAGCAGCTTAGAGGAGAATAGGGGCGAGCAGTACGTC.

The rearrangement joins TRBV3-1 (or the pseudogene TRBV3-2) to TRBJ1-1, with a tentative D call TRBD1 (6 bases). The CDR3 extends over 10 amino acids. Germline CDR1 reads LGHDT; CDR2 reads YNNKEL (reference sequence). Trimming pared 4 bases from V and 12 bases from J, leaving 9 bases between. CDR3 residues: CASSRGQTFF. DNA of the CDR3: TGTGCCAGCAGCCGAGGACAGACTTTCTTT.

This clone appeared a single time. The rearrangement links TRBV18 to TRBJ2-7; 13 positions match TRBD2. J was trimmed by 0 bases and V by 3 bases; bases with no gene match: 5. The CDR3 totals 17 residues. Germline V gene lookup returns CDR1 KGHSH and CDR2 LQKENI. CDR3 protein: CASSPPGLAGVSYEQYV. CDR3 coding DNA: TGTGCCAGCTCACCCCCCGGACTAGCGGGGGTCTCCTACGAGCAGTACGTC.

J is TRBJ1-1 and V is TRBV2; the match to TRBD1 covers 7 bases. The CDR3 extends over 14 amino acids. J was trimmed by 1 base and V by 4 bases; bases with no gene match: 3. Germline V gene data show CDR1 as SNHLY and CDR2 as FYNNEI. The CDR3 bases are TGTGCCAGCAGTGGGAGACAGGGGAACACTGAAGCTTTCTTT. Protein sequence: CASSGRQGNTEAFF.

The chain carries TRBV19 and TRBJ2-7, with 15 positions matching TRBD2. Per the germline V gene, CDR1 is LNHDA and CDR2 is SQIVND (reference sequence). This CDR3 contains 16 residues. J lost 5 bases, V lost 6 bases, and 8 bases had no gene match. The CDR3 region is CASSRTSGGAEHEQYF. In DNA form, the CDR3 reads TGTGCCAGTAGCCGGACTAGCGGGGGGGCAGAGCACGAGCAGTACTTC.

The CDR3: CASSRGASGVDTQYF. In DNA form, the CDR3 reads TGTGCCAGCAGCAGAGGAGCTAGCGGGGTAGATACGCAGTATTTT. The chain uses TRBV11-2 and TRBJ2-3; 9 positions agree with TRBD2. The CDR3 consists of 15 residues. Germline CDR1 is SGHAT and CDR2 is FQNNGV. V shed 5 bases and J 5 bases; nucleotides not matched to a gene: 8.

The chain combines TRBV19 with TRBJ1-5; the D gene is possibly TRBD1 (5 bases). Deletions cut 6 bases from V and 0 bases from J, with 9 bases between. Germline CDR1 and CDR2: LNHDA and SQIVND (reference sequence). This CDR3 spans 14 amino acids. CDR3 region: CASRRTLSNQPQHF. The CDR3, as DNA: TGTGCCAGTAGACGGACACTTAGCAATCAGCCCCAGCATTTT.

The rearrangement uses TRBV2 and TRBJ2-3; 9 positions agree with TRBD2. The CDR3 runs 18 residues. V dropped 6 bases and J dropped 3; count of bases not matched to a gene: 16. CDR1 and CDR2 from the germline V gene are SNHLY and FYNNEI. The CDR3 loop is CASRAKYGSGGQTDTQYF. CDR3 nucleotides: TGTGCCAGCAGAGCGAAGTATGGGAGCGGGGGGCAGACAGATACGCAGTATTTT. Together with reference TRBV2 and TRBJ2-3, the CDR3 gives the full variable domain: EPEVTQTPSHQVTQMGQEVILRCVPISNHLYFYWYRQILGQKVEFLVSFYNNEISEKSEIFDDQFSVERPDGSNFTLKIRSTKLEDSAMYFCASRAKYGSGGQTDTQYFGPGTRLTVL.

The V and J genes are TRBV19 and TRBJ1-5, with TRBD1 identical over 8 bases. Germline V CDR1 and CDR2: LNHDA, SQIVND (reference sequence). This CDR3 region has 15 residues. Trimming took 5 bases from V and 0 from J; bases not matched to a gene: 3. For the CDR3, the DNA is TGTGCCAGTAGTGACAGGGGTAATAGCAATCAGCCCCAGCATTTT. Its protein is CASSDRGNSNQPQHF.